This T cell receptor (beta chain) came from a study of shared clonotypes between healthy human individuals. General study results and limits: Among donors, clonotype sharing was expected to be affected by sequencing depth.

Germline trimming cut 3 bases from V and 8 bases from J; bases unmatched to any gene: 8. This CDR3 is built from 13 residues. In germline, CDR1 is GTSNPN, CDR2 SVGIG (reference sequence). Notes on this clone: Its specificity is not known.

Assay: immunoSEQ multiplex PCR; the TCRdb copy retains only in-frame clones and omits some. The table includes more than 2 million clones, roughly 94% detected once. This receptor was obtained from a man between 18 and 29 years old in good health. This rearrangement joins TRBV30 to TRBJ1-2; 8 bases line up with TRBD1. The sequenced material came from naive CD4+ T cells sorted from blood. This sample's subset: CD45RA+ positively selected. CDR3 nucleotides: TGTGCCTGGAGAGAGGCAGGGGGCCGAGGCTACACCTTC. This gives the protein CAWREAGGRGYTF. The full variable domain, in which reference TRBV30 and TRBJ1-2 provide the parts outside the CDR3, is SQTIHQWPATLVQPVGSPLSLECTVEGTSNPNLYWYRQAAGRGLQLLFYSVGIGQISSEVPQNLSASRPQDRQFILSSKKLLLSDSGFYLCAWREAGGRGYTFGSGTRLTVV.